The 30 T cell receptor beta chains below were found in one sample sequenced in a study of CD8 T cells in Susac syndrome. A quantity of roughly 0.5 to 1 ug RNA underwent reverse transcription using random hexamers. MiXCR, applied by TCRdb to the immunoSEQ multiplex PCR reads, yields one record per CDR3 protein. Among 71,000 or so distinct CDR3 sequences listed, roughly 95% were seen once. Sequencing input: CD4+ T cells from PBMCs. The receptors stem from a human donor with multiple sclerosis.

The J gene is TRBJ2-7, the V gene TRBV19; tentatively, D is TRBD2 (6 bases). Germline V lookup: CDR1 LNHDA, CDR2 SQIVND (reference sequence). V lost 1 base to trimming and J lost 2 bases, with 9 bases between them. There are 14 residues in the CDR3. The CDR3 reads CASSIGGGTYEQYF. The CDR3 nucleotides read TGTGCCAGTAGTATAGGGGGAGGCACCTACGAGCAGTACTTC.

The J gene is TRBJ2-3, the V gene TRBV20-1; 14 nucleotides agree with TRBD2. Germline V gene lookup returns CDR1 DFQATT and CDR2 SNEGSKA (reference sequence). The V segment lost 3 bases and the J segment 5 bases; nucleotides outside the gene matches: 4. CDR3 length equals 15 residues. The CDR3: CSASGLAGGVDTQYF. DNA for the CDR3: TGCAGTGCTAGCGGACTAGCGGGGGGTGTAGATACGCAGTATTTT.

CDR3 residues: CASSYDGGGNEQFF. The CDR3 DNA reads TGTGCCAGCAGTTATGATGGGGGTGGAAATGAGCAGTTCTTC. This chain connects TRBV6-5 to TRBJ2-1; D is possibly TRBD1 or TRBD2 (5 bases each). Germline V gene sequence: CDR1 MNHEY, CDR2 SVGAGI. V was trimmed by 3 bases and J by 7 bases, leaving 13 bases between them. The CDR3 is made up of 14 amino acids.

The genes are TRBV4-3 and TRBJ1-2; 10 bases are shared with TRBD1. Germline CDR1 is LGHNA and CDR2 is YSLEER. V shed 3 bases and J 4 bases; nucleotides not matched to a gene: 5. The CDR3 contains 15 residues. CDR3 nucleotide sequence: TGCGCCAGCAGCCAGGCCGGACAGGGGGTCTATGGCTACACCTTC. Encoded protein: CASSQAGQGVYGYTF.

The CDR3 nucleotides are TGCAGTGCTAGAGCTGTGGGCACAGATACGCAGTATTTT. Amino acid sequence: CSARAVGTDTQYF. V is TRBV20-1 and J is TRBJ2-3; D not certain. V dropped 1 base and J dropped 1 base, with 6 bases sitting between them. The CDR3 spans 13 residues. The germline V gene encodes CDR1 DFQATT and CDR2 SNEGSKA (reference sequence).

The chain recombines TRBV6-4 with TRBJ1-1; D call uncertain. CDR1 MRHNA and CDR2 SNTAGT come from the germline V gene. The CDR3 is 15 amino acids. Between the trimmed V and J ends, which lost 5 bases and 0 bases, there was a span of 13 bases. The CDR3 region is CASSPRLLMNTEAFF. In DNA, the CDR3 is TGTGCCAGCAGTCCCCGACTGTTAATGAACACTGAAGCTTTCTTT.

The CDR3 nucleotides are TGCGCCAGCAGCTTGGACGGGAGCAATCAGCCCCAGCATTTT. This encodes CASSLDGSNQPQHF. The chain links TRBV5-1 to TRBJ1-5; D not resolved. This CDR3 region has 14 residues. Trimming pared 0 bases from V and 1 base from J, leaving 5 bases between. The germline V gene encodes CDR1 SGHRS and CDR2 YFSETQ.

The CDR3 here is CASSLVSGSNEQFF. The CDR3 DNA follows: TGTGCCAGCAGTTTAGTTTCTGGGTCCAATGAGCAGTTCTTC. The rearrangement uses TRBV12-3 or TRBV12-4 and TRBJ2-1, with no clear D. Trimming took off 1 base at V and 6 bases at J, with 10 bases between the two ends. CDR3 length equals 14 residues.

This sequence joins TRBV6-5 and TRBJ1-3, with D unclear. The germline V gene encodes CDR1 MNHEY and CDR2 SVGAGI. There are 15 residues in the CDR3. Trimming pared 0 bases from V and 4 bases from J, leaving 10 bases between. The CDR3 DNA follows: TGTGCCAGCAGTTACTCGCTAGGGTTCGGAAACACCATATATTTT. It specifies CASSYSLGFGNTIYF.

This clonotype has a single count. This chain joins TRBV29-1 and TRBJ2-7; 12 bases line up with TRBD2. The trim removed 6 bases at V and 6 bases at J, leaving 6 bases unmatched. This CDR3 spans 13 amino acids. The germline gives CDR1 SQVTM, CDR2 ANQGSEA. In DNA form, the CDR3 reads TGCAGCGTGCAGACTAGCGGGGGAGGCGAGCAGTACTTC. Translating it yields CSVQTSGGGEQYF.

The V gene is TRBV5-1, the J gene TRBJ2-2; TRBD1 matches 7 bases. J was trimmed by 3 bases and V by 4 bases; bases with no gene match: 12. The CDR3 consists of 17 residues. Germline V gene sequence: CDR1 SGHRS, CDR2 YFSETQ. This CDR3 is CASSPDPGTVDTGELFF. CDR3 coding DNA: TGCGCCAGCAGCCCTGACCCCGGGACAGTGGACACCGGGGAGCTGTTTTTT.

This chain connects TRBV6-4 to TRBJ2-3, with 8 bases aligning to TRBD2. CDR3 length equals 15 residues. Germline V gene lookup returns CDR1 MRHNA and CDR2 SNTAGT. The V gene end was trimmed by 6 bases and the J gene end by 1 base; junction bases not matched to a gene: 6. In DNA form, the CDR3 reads TGTGCCAGCAGCGGTCTAGCGGGCGGCACAGATACGCAGTATTTT. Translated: CASSGLAGGTDTQYF.

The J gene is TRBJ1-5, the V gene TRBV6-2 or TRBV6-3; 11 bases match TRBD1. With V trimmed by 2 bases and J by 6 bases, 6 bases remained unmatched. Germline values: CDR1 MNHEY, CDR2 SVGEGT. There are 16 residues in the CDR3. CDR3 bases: TGTGCCAGCAGTTACCATGCGGACAGGGGGCCTCAGCCCCAGCATTTT. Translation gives CASSYHADRGPQPQHF.

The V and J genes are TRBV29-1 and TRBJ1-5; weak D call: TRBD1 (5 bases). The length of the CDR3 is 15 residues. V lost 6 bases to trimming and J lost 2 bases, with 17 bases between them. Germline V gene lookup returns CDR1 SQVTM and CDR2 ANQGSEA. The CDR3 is CSVSQGFLGNQPQHF. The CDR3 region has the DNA TGCAGCGTCTCTCAGGGTTTCCTGGGCAATCAGCCCCAGCATTTT.

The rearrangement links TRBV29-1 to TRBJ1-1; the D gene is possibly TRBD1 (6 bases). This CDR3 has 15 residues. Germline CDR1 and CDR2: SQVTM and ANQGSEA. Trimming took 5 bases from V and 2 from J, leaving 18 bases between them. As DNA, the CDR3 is TGCAGCGTTTTGCAGACAGGCGGACTTAACACTGAAGCTTTCTTT. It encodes CSVLQTGGLNTEAFF.

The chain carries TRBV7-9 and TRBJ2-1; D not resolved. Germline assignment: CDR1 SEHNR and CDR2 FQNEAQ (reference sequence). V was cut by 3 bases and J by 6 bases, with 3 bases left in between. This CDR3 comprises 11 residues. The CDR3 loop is CASSLSNEQFF. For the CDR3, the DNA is TGTGCCAGCAGCTTGAGCAATGAGCAGTTCTTC.

The CDR3, as DNA: TGTGCCAGCAGCACCAACACCGGGGAGCTGTTTTTT. Translating it yields CASSTNTGELFF. The chain joins TRBV7-8 to TRBJ2-2; D is unresolved. This CDR3 spans 12 amino acids. Trimming took off 5 bases at V and 2 bases at J, with 3 bases between the two ends. Looked up from germline, CDR1 is SGHVS and CDR2 is FQNEAQ.

The CDR3 protein is CASSTQGDQPQHF. In DNA form, the CDR3 reads TGTGCCAGCAGCACCCAGGGGGATCAGCCCCAGCATTTT. The genes are TRBV7-9 and TRBJ1-5; 7 bases map to TRBD1. The CDR3 is 13 residues long. Trimming at V came to 5 bases and at J to 5 bases, leaving 3 bases not matched to a gene. From germline, CDR1 is SEHNR and CDR2 FQNEAQ (reference sequence).

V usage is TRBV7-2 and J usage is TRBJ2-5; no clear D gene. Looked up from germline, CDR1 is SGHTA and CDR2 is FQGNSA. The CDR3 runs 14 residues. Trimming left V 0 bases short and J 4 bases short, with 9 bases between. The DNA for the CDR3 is TGTGCCAGCAGCTTAGCAAGGGCTTCAGAGACCCAGTACTTC. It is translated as CASSLARASETQYF.

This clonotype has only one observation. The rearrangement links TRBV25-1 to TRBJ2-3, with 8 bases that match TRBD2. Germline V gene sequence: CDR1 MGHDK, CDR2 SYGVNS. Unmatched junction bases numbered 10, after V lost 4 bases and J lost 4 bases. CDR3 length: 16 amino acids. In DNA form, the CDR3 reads TGTGCCAGCAGTGGTCGTTTGGGACTAGGACCAGATACGCAGTATTTT. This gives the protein CASSGRLGLGPDTQYF.

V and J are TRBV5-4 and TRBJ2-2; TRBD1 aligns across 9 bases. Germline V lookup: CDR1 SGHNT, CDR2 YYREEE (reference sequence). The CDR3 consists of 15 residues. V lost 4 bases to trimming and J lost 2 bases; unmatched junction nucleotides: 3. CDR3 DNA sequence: TGTGCCAGCAGCACGGGACAGGGTAACACCGGGGAGCTGTTTTTT. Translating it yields CASSTGQGNTGELFF.

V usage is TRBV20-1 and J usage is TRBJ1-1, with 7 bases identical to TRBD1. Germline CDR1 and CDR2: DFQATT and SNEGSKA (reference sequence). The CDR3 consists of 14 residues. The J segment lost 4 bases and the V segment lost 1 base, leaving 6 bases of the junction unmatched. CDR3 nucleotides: TGCAGTGCTAGAGGCCAGGCAGGGGGCACTGAAGCTTTCTTT. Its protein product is CSARGQAGGTEAFF.

CDR3 sequence reads: CASSSRTVNTEAFF. Here the CDR3 DNA reads TGTGCCAGCAGTTCTCGGACTGTGAACACTGAAGCTTTCTTT. V and J are TRBV13 and TRBJ1-1; the D is unclear. The CDR3 spans 14 residues. Germline V gene lookup returns CDR1 PRHDT and CDR2 FYEKMQ (reference sequence). V was pared by 6 bases and J by 0 bases, with 11 bases between.

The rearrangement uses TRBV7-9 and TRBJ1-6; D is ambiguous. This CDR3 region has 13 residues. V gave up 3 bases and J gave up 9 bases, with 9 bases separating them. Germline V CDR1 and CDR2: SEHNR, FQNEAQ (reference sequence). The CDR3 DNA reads TGTGCCAGCAGCTTTGAAGGGAGTTCACCCCTCCACTTT. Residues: CASSFEGSSPLHF.

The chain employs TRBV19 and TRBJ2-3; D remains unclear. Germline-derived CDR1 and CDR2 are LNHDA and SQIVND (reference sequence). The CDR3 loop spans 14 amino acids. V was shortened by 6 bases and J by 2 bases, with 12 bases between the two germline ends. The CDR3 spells CASSNVRNTDTQYF. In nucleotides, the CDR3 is TGTGCCAGTAGCAACGTGAGAAACACAGATACGCAGTATTTT.

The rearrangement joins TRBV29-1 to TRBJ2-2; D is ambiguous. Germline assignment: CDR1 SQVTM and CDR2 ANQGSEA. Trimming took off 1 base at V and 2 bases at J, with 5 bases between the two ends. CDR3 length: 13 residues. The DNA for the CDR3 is TGCAGCGTTGAAGTTTTTAACACCGGGGAGCTGTTTTTT. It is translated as CSVEVFNTGELFF.

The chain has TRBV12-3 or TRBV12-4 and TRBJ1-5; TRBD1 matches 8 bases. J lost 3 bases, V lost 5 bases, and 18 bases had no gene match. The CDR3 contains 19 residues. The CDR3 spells CASSPSDRTGRANNQPQHF. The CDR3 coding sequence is TGTGCCAGCAGTCCATCGGATCGGACAGGGAGGGCCAACAATCAGCCCCAGCATTTT.

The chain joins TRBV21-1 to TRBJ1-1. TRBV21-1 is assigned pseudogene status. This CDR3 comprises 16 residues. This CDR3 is CASSKSPRSMNTEAFF. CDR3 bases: TGTGCCAGCAGCAAGTCTCCAAGGTCAATGAACACTGAAGCTTTCTTT.

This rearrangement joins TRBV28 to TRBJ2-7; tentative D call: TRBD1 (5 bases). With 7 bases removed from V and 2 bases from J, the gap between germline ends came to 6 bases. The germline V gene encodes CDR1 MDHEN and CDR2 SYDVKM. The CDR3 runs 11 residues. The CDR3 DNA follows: TGTGCCAGCATGACAGCCTACGAGCAGTACTTC. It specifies CASMTAYEQYF.

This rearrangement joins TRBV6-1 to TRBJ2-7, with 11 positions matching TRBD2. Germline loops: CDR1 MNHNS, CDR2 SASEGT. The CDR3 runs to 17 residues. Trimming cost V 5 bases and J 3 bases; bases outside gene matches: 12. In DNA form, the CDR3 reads TGTGCCAGCAGTAAGTACCTCGGGACTAGCGGATACTACGAGCAGTACTTC. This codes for CASSKYLGTSGYYEQYF.